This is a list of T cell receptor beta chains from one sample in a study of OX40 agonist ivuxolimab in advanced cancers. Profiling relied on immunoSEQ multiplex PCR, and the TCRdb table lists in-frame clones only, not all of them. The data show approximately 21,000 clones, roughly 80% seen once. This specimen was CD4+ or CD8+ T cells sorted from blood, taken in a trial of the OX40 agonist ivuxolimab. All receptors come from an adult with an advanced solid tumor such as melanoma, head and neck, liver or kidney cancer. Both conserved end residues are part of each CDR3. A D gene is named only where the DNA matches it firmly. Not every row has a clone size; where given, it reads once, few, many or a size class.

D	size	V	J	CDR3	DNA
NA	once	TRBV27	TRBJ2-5	CASGLTRGETQYF	TGTGCCAGCGGATTAACAAGGGGAGAGACCCAGTACTTC
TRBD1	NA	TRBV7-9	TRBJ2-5	CASRSTGGVETQYF	TGTGCCAGCAGGTCGACAGGGGGCGTCGAGACCCAGTACTTC
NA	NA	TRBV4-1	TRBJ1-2	CASSPYDINYGYTF	TGCGCCAGCAGCCCTTATGACATTAACTATGGCTACACCTTC
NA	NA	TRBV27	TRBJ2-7	CASSSQRLANEQYF	TGTGCCAGCAGTTCCCAGCGTCTGGCCAACGAGCAGTACTTC
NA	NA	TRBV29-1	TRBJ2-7	CSVGGQLDEQYF	TGCAGCGTTGGAGGACAACTAGACGAGCAGTACTTC
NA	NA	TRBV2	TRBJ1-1	CASSLGLWGTEAFF	TGTGCCAGCAGCCTGGGACTCTGGGGCACTGAAGCTTTCTTT
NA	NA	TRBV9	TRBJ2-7	CASSGLSREQYF	TGTGCCAGCAGCGGCCTCTCCAGGGAGCAGTACTTC
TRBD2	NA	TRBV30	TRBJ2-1	CAWSSGRDYNEQFF	TGTGCCTGGAGTAGCGGGAGGGACTACAATGAGCAGTTCTTC
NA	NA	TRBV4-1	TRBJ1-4	CASSQVGTPKLFF	TGCGCCAGCAGCCAAGTAGGTACTCCAAAACTGTTTTTT
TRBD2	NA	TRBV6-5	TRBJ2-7	CASSIVAGGPYEQYF	TGTGCCAGCAGTATTGTAGCGGGAGGGCCCTACGAGCAGTACTTC
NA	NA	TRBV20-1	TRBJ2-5	CSARVQETQYF	TGCAGTGCTAGAGTACAAGAGACCCAGTACTTC
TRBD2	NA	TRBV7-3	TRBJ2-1	CASSSGSSYNEQFF	TGTGCCAGCAGTAGCGGGAGCTCCTACAATGAGCAGTTCTTC
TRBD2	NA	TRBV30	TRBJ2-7	CAWGINHTSASSYEQYF	TGTGCCTGGGGAATAAACCATACTAGCGCGAGCTCCTACGAGCAGTACTTC
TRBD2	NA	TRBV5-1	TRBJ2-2	CASSLYGTSGRLNTGELFF	TGCGCCAGCAGCTTATACGGGACTAGCGGGAGACTTAACACCGGGGAGCTGTTTTTT
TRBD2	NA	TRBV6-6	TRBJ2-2	CASSHTGGYTGELFF	TGTGCCAGCAGCCACACGGGGGGGTACACCGGGGAGCTGTTTTTT
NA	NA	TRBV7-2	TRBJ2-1	CASSLVAVFDEQFF	TGTGCCAGCAGCTTAGTGGCTGTTTTCGATGAGCAGTTCTTC
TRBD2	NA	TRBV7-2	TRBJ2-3	CASSGSTDTQYF	TGTGCCTCTAGCGGGAGCACAGATACGCAGTATTTT
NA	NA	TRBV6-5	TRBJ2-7	CASSYSGVGIYEQYF	TGTGCCAGCAGTTACTCGGGGGTAGGGATTTACGAGCAGTACTTC
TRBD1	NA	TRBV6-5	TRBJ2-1	CASSIQGSSYNEQFF	TGTGCCAGCAGTATACAGGGGAGCTCCTACAATGAGCAGTTCTTC
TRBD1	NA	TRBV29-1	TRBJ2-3	CSVWTGGGTDTQYF	TGCAGCGTCTGGACAGGGGGCGGGACAGATACGCAGTATTTT
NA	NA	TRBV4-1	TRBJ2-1	CASSPGTNNEQFF	TGCGCCAGCAGCCCCGGGACAAACAATGAGCAGTTCTTC
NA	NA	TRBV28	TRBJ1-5	CASSYPGQDSNQPQHF	TGTGCCAGCAGTTATCCGGGACAAGATAGCAATCAGCCCCAGCATTTT
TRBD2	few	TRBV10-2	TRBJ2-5	CASSYSQREGLETQYF	TGCGCCAGCAGTTATTCCCAGCGGGAGGGCCTAGAGACCCAGTACTTC
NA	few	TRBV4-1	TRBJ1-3	CASSQDSLDSGNTIYF	TGCGCCAGCAGCCAAGATTCGTTGGACTCTGGAAACACCATATATTTT
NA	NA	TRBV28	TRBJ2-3	CASSLPRDSLGATDTQYF	TGTGCCAGCAGTTTACCCCGCGACAGTCTGGGTGCGACAGATACGCAGTATTTT
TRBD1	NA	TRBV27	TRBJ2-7	CASSSHQGTGPSYEQYF	TGTGCCAGCAGTTCCCATCAGGGGACAGGGCCATCCTACGAGCAGTACTTC
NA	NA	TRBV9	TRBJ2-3	CASSKGGGRTDTQYF	TGTGCCAGCAGCAAAGGAGGGGGCAGGACAGATACGCAGTATTTT
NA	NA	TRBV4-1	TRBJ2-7	CASSPQGGPYYEQYF	TGCGCCAGCAGCCCGCAGGGGGGACCGTACTACGAGCAGTACTTC
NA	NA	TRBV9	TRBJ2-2	CASSPRGGTANTGELFF	TGTGCCAGCAGCCCCCGCGGAGGGACGGCGAACACCGGGGAGCTGTTTTTT
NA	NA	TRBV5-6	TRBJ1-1	CASSLSGRAEAFF	TGTGCCAGCAGCTTGTCCGGGAGAGCTGAAGCTTTCTTT
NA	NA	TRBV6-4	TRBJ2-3	CASSNSGTDTQYF	TGTGCCAGCAGTAACAGCGGTACAGATACGCAGTATTTT
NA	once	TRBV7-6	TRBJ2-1	CASSLEDEYNEQFF	TGTGCCAGCAGCTTAGAGGACGAGTACAATGAGCAGTTCTTC
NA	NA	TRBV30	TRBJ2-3	CAWTLSGVWTDTQYF	TGTGCCTGGACCTTATCAGGGGTGTGGACAGATACGCAGTATTTT
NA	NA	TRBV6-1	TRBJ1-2	CASSEPGPYGYTF	TGTGCCAGCAGTGAACCGGGGCCCTATGGCTACACCTTC
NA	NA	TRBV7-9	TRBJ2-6	CASSLDAGANVLTF	TGTGCCAGCAGCTTGGATGCTGGGGCCAACGTCCTGACTTTC
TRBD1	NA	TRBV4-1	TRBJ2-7	CASSHTGTGGRYEQYF	TGCGCCAGCAGCCATACCGGGACAGGGGGCCGGTACGAGCAGTACTTC
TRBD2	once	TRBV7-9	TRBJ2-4	CASSPGGGLSKNIQYF	TGTGCCAGCAGCCCCGGGGGGGGATTGTCCAAAAACATTCAGTACTTC
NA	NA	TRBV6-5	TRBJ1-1	CASRAGGGTEAFF	TGTGCCAGCAGAGCTGGGGGAGGAACTGAAGCTTTCTTT
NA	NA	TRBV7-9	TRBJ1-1	CASSSIQVEAFF	TGTGCCAGCAGCTCCATACAGGTTGAAGCTTTCTTT
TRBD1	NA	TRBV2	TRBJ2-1	CASSIYRDRNEQFF	TGTGCCAGCAGTATATACCGGGACAGGAATGAGCAGTTCTTC
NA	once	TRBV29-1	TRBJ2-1	CSVEAGWDEQFF	TGCAGCGTTGAGGCAGGGTGGGATGAGCAGTTCTTC
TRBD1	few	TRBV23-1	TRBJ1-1	CASSQANSQLQGQYTEAFF	TGCGCCAGCAGTCAAGCGAACTCGCAACTACAGGGGCAATACACTGAAGCTTTCTTT
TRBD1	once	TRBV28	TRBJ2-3	CASMWDSSTDTQYF	TGTGCCAGCATGTGGGACAGTTCCACAGATACGCAGTATTTT
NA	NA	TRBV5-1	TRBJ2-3	CASSLVGTDTQYF	TGCGCCAGCAGCTTGGTGGGCACAGATACGCAGTATTTT
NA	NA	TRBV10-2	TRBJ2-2	CASIRVEPYTGELFF	TGCGCCAGCATTCGGGTAGAGCCTTACACCGGGGAGCTGTTTTTT
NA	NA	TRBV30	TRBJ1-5	CAWSTGTQPQHF	TGTGCCTGGAGCACAGGGACTCAGCCCCAGCATTTT
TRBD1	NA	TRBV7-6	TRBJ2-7	CASSPDRGGSYEQYF	TGTGCCAGCAGCCCGGACAGGGGGGGTTCCTACGAGCAGTACTTC
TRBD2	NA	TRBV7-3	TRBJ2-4	CASSLASSGRFGNIQYF	TGTGCCAGCAGCTTAGCGTCAAGCGGGAGGTTTGGAAACATTCAGTACTTC
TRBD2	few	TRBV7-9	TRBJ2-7	CASSGLAGGILYEQYF	TGTGCCAGCAGCGGACTAGCGGGAGGTATCCTCTACGAGCAGTACTTC
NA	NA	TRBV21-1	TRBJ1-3	CASSKGRQMEEDTIYF	TGTGCCAGCAGCAAAGGACGGCAGATGGAAGAGGACACCATATATTTT
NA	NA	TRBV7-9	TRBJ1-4	CASSLAGGTNEKLFF	TGTGCCAGCAGCTTAGCTGGTGGAACTAATGAAAAACTGTTTTTT
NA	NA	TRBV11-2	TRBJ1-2	CASSYSPGSPNYGYTF	TGTGCCAGCAGCTATTCTCCAGGTTCCCCTAACTATGGCTACACCTTC